The 21 T cell receptor beta chains reported below all come from one sample, sequenced in a study of T cell repertoires in cytomegalovirus infection. Their recognized antigens are unknown. TCRdb re-called the reads through MiXCR, storing one row per CDR3 protein. The sample holds some 480,000 distinct CDR3 sequences, 25% to 35% seen once. Sequences were derived from cultured PBMCs, sampled from culture after CMV antigen stimulation. The origin of the receptors is a human donor in good health (CMV status not recorded). Some clones in this sample may be carry-over from other donors' samples.

This clonotype was seen repeatedly, ten times or more. The chain employs TRBV7-2 and TRBJ2-5, with 7 bases identical to TRBD2. The J segment lost 5 bases and the V segment lost 1 base, leaving 16 bases of the junction unmatched. This CDR3 has 18 residues. Germline V gene lookup returns CDR1 SGHTA and CDR2 FQGNSA. The CDR3 region has the DNA TGTGCCAGCAGCTTAGTTTTTGATTTGGCGGGAGTCGGGGAGACCCAGTACTTC. Protein: CASSLVFDLAGVGETQYF.

This clonotype showed up just a few times. The gene calls are TRBV19 and TRBJ1-1; maybe TRBD1 (5 bases). Trimming shortened V by 5 bases and J by 8 bases, and 18 bases separated the two germline ends. In germline, CDR1 is LNHDA, CDR2 SQIVND (reference sequence). The CDR3 covers 14 residues. The CDR3 reads CASSGGSTAREAFF. The CDR3 DNA follows: TGTGCCAGTAGTGGGGGTTCAACAGCTCGAGAAGCTTTCTTT.

This clonotype was counted many times. V and J are TRBV12-3 or TRBV12-4 and TRBJ2-5; 11 nucleotides align to TRBD2. Trimming took 5 bases from V and 5 from J; bases not matched to a gene: 16. There are 18 residues in the CDR3. The CDR3 protein is CASSMLAGGPLGGETQYF. The CDR3 nucleotides read TGTGCCAGCAGTATGTTAGCGGGAGGGCCGCTGGGTGGGGAGACCCAGTACTTC.

This clonotype was picked up a small number of times. The chain recombines TRBV7-3 with TRBJ1-4; D remains ambiguous. CDR3 size: 15 residues. Germline V gene lookup returns CDR1 SGHTA and CDR2 FQGTGA. With 0 bases removed from V and 1 base from J, the gap between germline ends came to 6 bases. In nucleotides, the CDR3 is TGTGCCAGCAGCTTAACCGGAGTAACTAATGAAAAACTGTTTTTT. Residues: CASSLTGVTNEKLFF.

The CDR3 sequence: CASSPTGGTVKLFF. CDR3 nucleotide sequence: TGTGCCAGCAGCCCCACGGGAGGGACAGTAAAACTGTTTTTT. V and J are TRBV7-6 and TRBJ1-4; 7 nucleotides agree with TRBD1. The CDR3 runs 14 residues. J gave up 10 bases and V 5 bases, and 10 bases lay outside the gene matches. The germline V gene has CDR1 SGHVS and CDR2 FNYEAQ.

V and J are TRBV19 and TRBJ1-2, with D unresolved. The CDR3 is 19 residues long. The germline V and J ends were trimmed by 7 bases and 0 bases, with 27 bases remaining between them. Germline V gives CDR1 LNHDA, CDR2 SQIVND (reference sequence). The CDR3 coding sequence is TGTGCCAGTACCCTATCAATCCGACCGCTCGCGGAAGCTAACTATGGCTACACCTTC. Its translation: CASTLSIRPLAEANYGYTF.

For this clonotype: A clone one base away is much larger, so this may be a read error. The chain employs TRBV5-6 and TRBJ1-1; D is perhaps TRBD1 (6 bases). This CDR3 has 13 amino acids. Germline V CDR1 and CDR2: SGHDT, YYEEEE. Deletions cut 2 bases from V and 3 bases from J, with 8 bases between. Here the CDR3 DNA reads TGTGCCAGCAGCTTTACAGGGTACACTGAAGCTTTCTTT. Translating gives CASSFTGYTEAFF.

This clonotype appeared many times. J is TRBJ2-3 and V is TRBV6-1; the match to TRBD2 covers 9 bases. CDR3 length: 16 amino acids. Germline V gene lookup returns CDR1 MNHNS and CDR2 SASEGT. The V and J ends lost 5 bases and 0 bases, in that order; junction bases with no gene match: 6. CDR3 region: CASSSALAGSTDTQYF. The CDR3 DNA is TGTGCCAGCAGTTCCGCCCTAGCGGGGAGCACAGATACGCAGTATTTT.

This sequence joins TRBV10-3 and TRBJ2-5, with D perhaps matching TRBD1 or TRBD2 (5 bases each). The CDR3 contains 14 residues. Trimming removed 4 bases at V and 2 bases at J, with 11 bases between. Germline CDR1 ENHRY, CDR2 SYGVKD. The CDR3 nucleotides are TGTGCCATCAGTGCCCGTGGGGGTCAAGAGACCCAGTACTTC. The encoded protein is CAISARGGQETQYF.

This clonotype was seen only a few times. CDR3 coding DNA: TGTGCCAGCAGTTACTCAGCGGGAGCCCCAGATACGCAGTATTTT. Protein sequence: CASSYSAGAPDTQYF. This chain uses TRBV6-2 or TRBV6-3 with TRBJ2-3; 8 nucleotides align to TRBD2. Germline V gene sequence: CDR1 MNHEY, CDR2 SVGEGT. The junction had 3 bases not matched to a gene; V was cut back by 0 bases and J by 4 bases. CDR3 length: 15 residues.

This sequence joins TRBV30 and TRBJ2-7; 8 bases fit TRBD2. CDR1 is GTSNPN, CDR2 SVGIG, per germline (reference sequence). The V segment lost 2 bases and the J segment 4 bases; nucleotides outside the gene matches: 7. This CDR3 comprises 14 residues. The CDR3 DNA is TGTGCCTGGAGTTCAACGGGAGGGAGTTACGAGCAGTACTTC. This sequence encodes CAWSSTGGSYEQYF.

V gene TRBV20-1 combines with J gene TRBJ2-3, with TRBD2 matching over 7 bases. The germline CDR1 and CDR2 sequences are DFQATT and SNEGSKA (reference sequence). V gave up 0 bases and J gave up 4 bases; unmatched junction bases: 10. The CDR3 covers 16 residues. The CDR3 DNA reads as TGCAGTGCTAGAGATCCGGGCGGGAGAGCCGCAGATACGCAGTATTTT. Translating it yields CSARDPGGRAADTQYF.

V and J are TRBV7-9 and TRBJ2-1; TRBD2 agrees at 7 bases. Germline V lookup: CDR1 SEHNR, CDR2 FQNEAQ (reference sequence). J lost 6 bases, V lost 1 base, and 6 bases had no gene match. This CDR3 is 15 amino acids long. The CDR3 loop reads CASSLGLAAGNEQFF. The CDR3 bases are TGTGCCAGCAGCTTAGGGCTAGCGGCGGGCAATGAGCAGTTCTTC.

CDR3 DNA: TGTGCCAGCAGTTCCTATGGGGAAGCTTTCTTT. Amino acid sequence: CASSSYGEAFF. This chain uses TRBV27 with TRBJ1-1; no clear D gene. V lost 4 bases and J 8 bases, leaving 8 bases between the germline ends. Looked up from germline, CDR1 is MNHEY and CDR2 is SMNVEV (reference sequence). The CDR3 is made up of 11 amino acids.

This sequence joins TRBV18 and TRBJ1-6, with TRBD1 matching over 10 bases. The CDR3 is made up of 16 amino acids. Germline V gene data show CDR1 as KGHSH and CDR2 as LQKENI. V gave up 3 bases and J gave up 8 bases; unmatched junction bases: 7. CDR3 region: CASSPDADRGYSPLHF. The CDR3 DNA is TGTGCCAGCTCACCGGATGCGGACAGGGGGTATTCACCCCTCCACTTT. The full variable domain, its missing parts supplied by reference TRBV18 and TRBJ1-6, is NAGVMQNPRHLVRRRGQEARLRCSPMKGHSHVYWYRQLPEEGLKFMVYLQKENIIDESGMPKERFSAEFPKEGPSILRIQQVVRGDSAAYFCASSPDADRGYSPLHFGNGTRLTVT.

This clonotype occurred once. The rearrangement uses TRBV6-5 and TRBJ2-1, with 14 bases that match TRBD2. The CDR3 is made up of 15 amino acids. The germline V gene encodes CDR1 MNHEY and CDR2 SVGAGI. The ends lost 6 bases at V and 6 bases at J; junction bases unmatched: 4. CDR3 sequence reads: CASRRGTSGSNEQFF. As DNA, the CDR3 is TGTGCCAGCAGGAGGGGGACTAGCGGGAGCAATGAGCAGTTCTTC.

The chain recombines TRBV6-2 or TRBV6-3 with TRBJ1-1, with 7 bases identical to TRBD1. V shed 8 bases and J 4 bases; nucleotides not matched to a gene: 7. CDR1 MNHEY and CDR2 SVGEGT come from the germline V gene. The CDR3 has 13 residues. The CDR3 loop is CASLAGTATEAFF. CDR3 coding DNA: TGTGCCAGCCTAGCCGGGACAGCCACTGAAGCTTTCTTT.

V usage is TRBV7-2 and J usage is TRBJ2-2; D possibly corresponds to TRBD2 (5 bases). Germline assignment: CDR1 SGHTA and CDR2 FQGNSA. The CDR3 extends over 14 amino acids. The V gene lost 1 base and the J gene lost 7 bases, with 10 bases spanning the gap. CDR3 in amino acids: CASSLVGGYGELFF. The CDR3 DNA reads TGTGCCAGCAGCTTAGTTGGCGGGTACGGGGAGCTGTTTTTT.

The chain couples TRBV28 to TRBJ1-1, with D perhaps matching TRBD1 (5 bases). V was cut by 1 base and J by 4 bases, with 13 bases left in between. The germline gives CDR1 MDHEN, CDR2 SYDVKM. This CDR3 contains 15 residues. As DNA, the CDR3 is TGTGCCAGCAGTTTATTTATGACAGACGGCACTGAAGCTTTCTTT. Protein sequence: CASSLFMTDGTEAFF.

In its sample, this clonotype was seen a few times. The rearrangement uses TRBV11-2 and TRBJ2-5; D is unclear. With 3 bases removed from V and 5 bases from J, the gap between germline ends came to 16 bases. Germline loops: CDR1 SGHAT, CDR2 FQNNGV. The CDR3 is 15 residues long. The DNA of the CDR3 is TGTGCCAGCAGCTTCCTCGATGGAAGTAAGGAGACCCAGTACTTC. This sequence encodes CASSFLDGSKETQYF.

This sequence joins TRBV3-1 and TRBJ1-1; D might be TRBD1 (6 bases). CDR3 length: 16 residues. V lost 0 bases to trimming and J lost 2 bases, with 13 bases between them. Germline V CDR1 and CDR2: LGHDT, YNNKEL (reference sequence). CDR3 residues: CASSQDPGAYNTEAFF. CDR3 nucleotides: TGTGCCAGCAGCCAAGATCCGGGGGCGTACAACACTGAAGCTTTCTTT.